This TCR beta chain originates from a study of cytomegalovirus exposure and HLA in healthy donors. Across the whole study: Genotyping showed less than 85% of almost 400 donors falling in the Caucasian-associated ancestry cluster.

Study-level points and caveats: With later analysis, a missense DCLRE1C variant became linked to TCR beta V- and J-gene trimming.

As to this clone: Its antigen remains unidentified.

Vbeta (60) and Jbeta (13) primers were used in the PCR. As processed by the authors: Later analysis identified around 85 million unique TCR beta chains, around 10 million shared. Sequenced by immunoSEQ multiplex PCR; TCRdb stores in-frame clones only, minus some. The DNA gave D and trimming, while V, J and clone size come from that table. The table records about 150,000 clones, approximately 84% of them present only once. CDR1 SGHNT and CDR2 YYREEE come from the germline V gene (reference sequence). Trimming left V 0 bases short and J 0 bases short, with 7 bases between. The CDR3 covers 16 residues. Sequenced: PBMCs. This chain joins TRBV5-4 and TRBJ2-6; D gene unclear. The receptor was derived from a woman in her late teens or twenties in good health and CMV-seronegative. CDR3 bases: TGTGCCAGCAGCTTGGTCAGGCCCTCTGGGGCCAACGTCCTGACTTTC. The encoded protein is CASSLVRPSGANVLTF.